In this sample, the clone carrying this TCR beta chain turned up once. The CDR3 has 15 amino acids. Looked up from germline, CDR1 is LNHDA and CDR2 is SQIVND (reference sequence). Germline trimming cut 5 bases from V and 5 bases from J; bases unmatched to any gene: 6. The data belong to a study of blood T cell repertoires in COVID-19. Only in-frame clones appear in the TCRdb table, and some are missing; sequencing was by immunoSEQ multiplex PCR. The data show some 16,000 clones, 85% to 90% seen once. The chain employs TRBV19 and TRBJ1-6, with 7 bases identical to TRBD1. The sequence derives from a human donor with active COVID-19. The donor label of this sample is uncertain. Sequenced material: peripheral blood. The CDR3 bases are TGTGCCAGTAGTCCAGACAGGGTTGATAATTCACCCCTCCACTTT. Translation: CASSPDRVDNSPLHF.